This entry concerns a single T cell receptor beta chain. This entry comes from a study of control samples from healthy donors and cancer patients. Assay: immunoSEQ multiplex PCR; the TCRdb copy retains only in-frame clones and omits some. The sample has approximately 170,000 clones, around 94% seen once. Germline lookup yields CDR1 MNHNY and CDR2 SVGAGI (reference sequence). Trimming stripped 5 bases from V and 0 bases from J, with 7 bases between. This CDR3 region has 13 residues. The TCR sequence derives from a man younger than 45 in good health. Material for sequencing was blood. V usage is TRBV6-6 and J usage is TRBJ1-1, with D uncertain. CDR3 nucleotide sequence: TGTGCCAGCAGTGGGAAGATGAACACTGAAGCTTTCTTT. It is translated as CASSGKMNTEAFF.